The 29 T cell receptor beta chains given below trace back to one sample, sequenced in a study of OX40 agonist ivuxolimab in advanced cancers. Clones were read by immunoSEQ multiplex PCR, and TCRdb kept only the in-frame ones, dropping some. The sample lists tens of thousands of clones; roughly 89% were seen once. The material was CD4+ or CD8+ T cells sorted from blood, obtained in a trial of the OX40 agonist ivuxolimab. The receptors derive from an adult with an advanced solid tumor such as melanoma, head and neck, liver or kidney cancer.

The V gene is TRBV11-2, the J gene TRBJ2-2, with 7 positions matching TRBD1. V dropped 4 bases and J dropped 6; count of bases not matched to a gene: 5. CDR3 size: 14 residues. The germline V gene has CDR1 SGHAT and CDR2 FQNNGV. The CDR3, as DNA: TGTGCCAGCAGCTCGACAGGGCTTGCCGGGGAGCTGTTTTTT. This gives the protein CASSSTGLAGELFF.

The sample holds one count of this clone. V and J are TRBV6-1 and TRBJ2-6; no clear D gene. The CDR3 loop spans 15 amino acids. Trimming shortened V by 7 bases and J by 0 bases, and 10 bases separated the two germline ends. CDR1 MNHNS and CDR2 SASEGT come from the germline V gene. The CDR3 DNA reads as TGTGCCAGCACCCGAGATGTCTCTGGGGCCAACGTCCTGACTTTC. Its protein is CASTRDVSGANVLTF.

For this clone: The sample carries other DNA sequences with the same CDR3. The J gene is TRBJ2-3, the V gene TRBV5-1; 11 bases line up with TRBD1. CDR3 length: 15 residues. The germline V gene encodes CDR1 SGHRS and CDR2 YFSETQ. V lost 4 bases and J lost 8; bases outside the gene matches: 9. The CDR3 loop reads CASSLGTGGRGTQYF. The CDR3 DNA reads TGCGCCAGCAGCCTGGGGACAGGGGGTCGGGGTACGCAGTATTTT.

The CDR3 loop reads CASSLGREGDTEAFF. In DNA, the CDR3 is TGTGCCAGCAGCTTGGGGAGGGAAGGGGACACTGAAGCTTTCTTT. The chain links TRBV5-4 to TRBJ1-1; tentative D call: TRBD1 (5 bases). Trimming removed 0 bases from V and 3 bases from J, with 12 bases in between. The CDR3 spans 15 residues. The germline gives CDR1 SGHNT, CDR2 YYREEE (reference sequence).

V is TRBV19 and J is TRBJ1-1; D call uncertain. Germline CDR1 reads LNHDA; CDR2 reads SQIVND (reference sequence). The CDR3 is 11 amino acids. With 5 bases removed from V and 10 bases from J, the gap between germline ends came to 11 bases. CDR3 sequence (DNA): TGTGCCAGTAGTGGGCGCCTCCTAGCTTTCTTT. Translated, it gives CASSGRLLAFF. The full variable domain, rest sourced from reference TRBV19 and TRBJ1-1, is DGGITQSPKYLFRKEGQNVTLSCEQNLNHDAMYWYRQDPGQGLRLIYYSQIVNDFQKGDIAEGYSVSREKKESFPLTVTSAQKNPTAFYLCASSGRLLAFFGQGTRLTVV.

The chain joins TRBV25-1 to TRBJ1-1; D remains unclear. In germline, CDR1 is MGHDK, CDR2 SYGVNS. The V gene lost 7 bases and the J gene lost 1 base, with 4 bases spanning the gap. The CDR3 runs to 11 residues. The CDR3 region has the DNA TGTGCCAGCACCTGGAACACTGAAGCTTTCTTT. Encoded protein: CASTWNTEAFF.

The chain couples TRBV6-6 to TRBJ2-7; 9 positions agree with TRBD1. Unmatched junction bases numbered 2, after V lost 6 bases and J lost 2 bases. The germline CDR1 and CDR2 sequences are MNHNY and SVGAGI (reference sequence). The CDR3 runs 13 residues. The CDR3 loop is CASRRQGAYEQYF. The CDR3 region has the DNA TGTGCCAGCAGAAGACAGGGGGCCTACGAGCAGTACTTC.

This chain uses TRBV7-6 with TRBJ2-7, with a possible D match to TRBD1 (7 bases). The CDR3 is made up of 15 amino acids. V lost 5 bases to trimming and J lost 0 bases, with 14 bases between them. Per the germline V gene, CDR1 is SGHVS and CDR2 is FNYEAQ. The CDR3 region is CASSPQGGGSYEQYF. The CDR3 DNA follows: TGTGCCAGCAGCCCCCAGGGGGGAGGCTCCTACGAGCAGTACTTC.

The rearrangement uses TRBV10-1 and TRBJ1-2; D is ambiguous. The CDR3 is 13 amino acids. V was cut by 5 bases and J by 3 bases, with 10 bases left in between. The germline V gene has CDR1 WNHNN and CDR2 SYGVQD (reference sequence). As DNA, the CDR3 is TGCGCCAGCAGTTCGGGAGTCGACTATGGCTACACCTTC. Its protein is CASSSGVDYGYTF.

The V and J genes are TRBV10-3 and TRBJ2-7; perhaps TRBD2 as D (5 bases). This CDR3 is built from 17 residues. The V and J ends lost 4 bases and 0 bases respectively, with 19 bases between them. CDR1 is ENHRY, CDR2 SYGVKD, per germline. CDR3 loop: CAISGPPLTSNSYEQYF. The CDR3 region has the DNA TGTGCCATCAGTGGACCCCCGCTCACTAGTAACTCCTACGAGCAGTACTTC.

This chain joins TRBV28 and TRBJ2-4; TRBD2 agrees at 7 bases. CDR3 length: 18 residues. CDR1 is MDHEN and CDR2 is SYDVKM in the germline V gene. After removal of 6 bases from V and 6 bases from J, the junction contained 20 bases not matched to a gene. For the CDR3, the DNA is TGTGCCAGCAGCACCATTTCCGGGGCTGCTAGCGGCGGAAACATTCAGTACTTC. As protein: CASSTISGAASGGNIQYF.

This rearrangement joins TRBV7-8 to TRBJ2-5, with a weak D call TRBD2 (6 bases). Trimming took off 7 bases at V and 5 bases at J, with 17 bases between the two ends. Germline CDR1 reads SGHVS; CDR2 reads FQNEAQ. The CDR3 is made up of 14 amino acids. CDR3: CASTFSPGEETQYF. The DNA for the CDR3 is TGTGCCAGCACCTTCTCCCCGGGAGAGGAGACCCAGTACTTC.

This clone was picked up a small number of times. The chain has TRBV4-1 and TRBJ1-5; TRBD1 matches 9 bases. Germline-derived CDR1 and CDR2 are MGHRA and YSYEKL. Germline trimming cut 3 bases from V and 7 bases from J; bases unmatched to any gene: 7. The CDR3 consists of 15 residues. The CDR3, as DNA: TGCGCCAGCAGCCAGGGCGGGACAGGGCGGCAGCCCCAGCATTTT. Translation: CASSQGGTGRQPQHF.

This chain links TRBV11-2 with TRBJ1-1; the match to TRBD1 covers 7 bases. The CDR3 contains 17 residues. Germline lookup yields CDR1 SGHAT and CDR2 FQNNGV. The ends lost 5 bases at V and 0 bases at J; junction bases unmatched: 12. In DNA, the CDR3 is TGTGCCAGCAGCGAAGGGGGCTTTAGGGTCGTGAACACTGAAGCTTTCTTT. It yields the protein CASSEGGFRVVNTEAFF.

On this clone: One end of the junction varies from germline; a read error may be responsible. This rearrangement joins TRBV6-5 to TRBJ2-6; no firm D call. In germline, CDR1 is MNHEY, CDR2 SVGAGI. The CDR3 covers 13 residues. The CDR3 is CASRYSGANVLTF. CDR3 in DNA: TGTGCCAGCAGGTACTCTGGGGCCAACGTCCTGACTTTC.

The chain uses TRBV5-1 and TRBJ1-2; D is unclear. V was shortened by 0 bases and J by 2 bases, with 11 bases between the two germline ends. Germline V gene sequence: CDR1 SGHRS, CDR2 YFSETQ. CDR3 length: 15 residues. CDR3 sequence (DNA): TGCGCCAGCAGCTTGGTCACCGCCGCGAACTATGGCTACACCTTC. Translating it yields CASSLVTAANYGYTF.

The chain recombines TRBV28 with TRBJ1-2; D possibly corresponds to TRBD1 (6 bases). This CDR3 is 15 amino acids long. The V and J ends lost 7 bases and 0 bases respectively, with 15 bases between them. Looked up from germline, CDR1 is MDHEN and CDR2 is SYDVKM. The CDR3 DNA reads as TGTGCCAGCACCCAAGGGGGGGGTACTAACTATGGCTACACCTTC. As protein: CASTQGGGTNYGYTF.

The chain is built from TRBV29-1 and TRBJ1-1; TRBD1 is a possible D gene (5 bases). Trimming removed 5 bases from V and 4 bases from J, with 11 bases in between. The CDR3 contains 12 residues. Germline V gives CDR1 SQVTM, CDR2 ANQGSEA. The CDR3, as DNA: TGCAGCGTTAGGCAGGGATTCACTGAAGCTTTCTTT. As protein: CSVRQGFTEAFF.

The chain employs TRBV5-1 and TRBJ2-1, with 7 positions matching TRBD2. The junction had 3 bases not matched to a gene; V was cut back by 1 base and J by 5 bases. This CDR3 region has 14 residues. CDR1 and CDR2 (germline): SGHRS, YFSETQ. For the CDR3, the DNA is TGCGCCAGCAGCTTGCAAGCGGGAAACAATGAGCAGTTCTTC. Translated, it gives CASSLQAGNNEQFF.

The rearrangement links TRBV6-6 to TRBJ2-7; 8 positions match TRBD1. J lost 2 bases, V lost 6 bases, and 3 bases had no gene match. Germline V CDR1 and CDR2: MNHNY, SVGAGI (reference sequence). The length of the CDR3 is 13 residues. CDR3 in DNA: TGTGCCAGCAGCAGGACAGGGACCTACGAGCAGTACTTC. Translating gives CASSRTGTYEQYF.

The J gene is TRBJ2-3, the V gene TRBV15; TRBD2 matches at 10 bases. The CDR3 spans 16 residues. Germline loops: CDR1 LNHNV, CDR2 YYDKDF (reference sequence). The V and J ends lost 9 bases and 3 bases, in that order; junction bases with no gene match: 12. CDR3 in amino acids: CATRGPPGLATDTQYF. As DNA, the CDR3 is TGTGCCACGAGGGGGCCCCCGGGACTAGCGACAGATACGCAGTATTTT.

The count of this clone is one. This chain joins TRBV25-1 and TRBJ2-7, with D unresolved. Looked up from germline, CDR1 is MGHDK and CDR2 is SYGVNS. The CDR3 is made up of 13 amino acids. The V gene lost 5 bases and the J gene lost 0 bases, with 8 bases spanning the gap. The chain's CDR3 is CASSPRSSYEQYF. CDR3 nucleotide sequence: TGTGCCAGCAGTCCAAGAAGCTCCTACGAGCAGTACTTC.

CDR3 sequence: CASSQGRSLEKNIQYF. The CDR3 nucleotides are TGTGCCAGCAGCCAAGGGCGCTCCCTTGAAAAAAACATTCAGTACTTC. This chain joins TRBV4-2 and TRBJ2-4, with D hard to call. The ends were cut back, 1 base at V and 4 bases at J, with 14 bases in the middle. Germline CDR1 reads LGHNA; CDR2 reads YNFKEQ. CDR3 length: 16 amino acids.

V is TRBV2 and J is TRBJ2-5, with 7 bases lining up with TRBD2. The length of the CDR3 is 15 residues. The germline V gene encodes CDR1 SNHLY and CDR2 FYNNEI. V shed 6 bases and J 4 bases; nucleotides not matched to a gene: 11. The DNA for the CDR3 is TGTGCCAGCAGGCGCGGACCCCAGCGGGGAGAGACCCAGTACTTC. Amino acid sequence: CASRRGPQRGETQYF.

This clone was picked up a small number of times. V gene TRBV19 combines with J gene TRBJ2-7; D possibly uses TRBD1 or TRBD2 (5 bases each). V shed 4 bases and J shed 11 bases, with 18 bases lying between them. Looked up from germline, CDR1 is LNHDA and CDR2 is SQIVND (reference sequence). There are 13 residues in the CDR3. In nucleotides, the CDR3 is TGTGCCAGTAGTACAACCACCGGGGCAGACGAGTACTTC. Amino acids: CASSTTTGADEYF. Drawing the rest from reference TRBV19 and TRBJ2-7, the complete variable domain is DGGITQSPKYLFRKEGQNVTLSCEQNLNHDAMYWYRQDPGQGLRLIYYSQIVNDFQKGDIAEGYSVSREKKESFPLTVTSAQKNPTAFYLCASSTTTGADEYFGPGTRLTVT.

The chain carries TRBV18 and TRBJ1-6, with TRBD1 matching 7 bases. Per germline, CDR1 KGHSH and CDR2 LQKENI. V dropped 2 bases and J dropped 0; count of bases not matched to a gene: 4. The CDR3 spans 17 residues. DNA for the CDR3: TGTGCCAGCTCACCAGTCGGACAGGTCTCCTATAATTCACCCCTCCACTTT. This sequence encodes CASSPVGQVSYNSPLHF.

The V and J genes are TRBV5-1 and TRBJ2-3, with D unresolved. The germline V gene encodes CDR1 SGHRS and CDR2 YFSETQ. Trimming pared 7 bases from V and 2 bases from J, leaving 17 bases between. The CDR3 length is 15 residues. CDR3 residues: CASCPGEVLTDTQYF. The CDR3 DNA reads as TGCGCCAGCTGCCCCGGTGAGGTCCTCACAGATACGCAGTATTTT.

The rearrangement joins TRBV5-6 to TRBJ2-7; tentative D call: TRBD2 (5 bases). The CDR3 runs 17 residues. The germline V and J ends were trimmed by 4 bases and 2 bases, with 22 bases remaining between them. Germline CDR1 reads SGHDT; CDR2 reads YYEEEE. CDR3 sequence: CASSAVVGANLPYEQYF. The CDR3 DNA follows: TGTGCCAGCAGCGCGGTGGTGGGAGCAAATTTGCCCTACGAGCAGTACTTC.

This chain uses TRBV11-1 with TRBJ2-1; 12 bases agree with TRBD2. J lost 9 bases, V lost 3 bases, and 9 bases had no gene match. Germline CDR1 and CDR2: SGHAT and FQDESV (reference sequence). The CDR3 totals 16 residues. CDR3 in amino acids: CASSLILAGGLGEQFF. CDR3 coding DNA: TGTGCCAGCAGCTTGATCCTAGCGGGAGGGTTAGGTGAGCAGTTCTTC.